A selection of T cell receptor beta chains follows, all from one sample in a study of T cell changes during pregnancy in multiple sclerosis. Some clones are missing from TCRdb's copy, which holds only in-frame ones; the method was immunoSEQ multiplex PCR. The repertoire holds 100,000 or so clones, with 80% to 95% as singletons. The sample here was peripheral blood, taken after pregnancy. These TCRs come from a female donor with multiple sclerosis, enrolled in a pregnancy study. Both conserved end residues are part of each CDR3. A D gene is named only where the DNA matches it firmly. Where a row states a size, it is once, few, many or the class of an expanded clone; other rows omit it.

>TRBV5-5|TRBJ2-7|NA|TRBD1
TGTGCCAGCAGTTACGCGGGACAGGGCTACGAGCAGTACTTC
CASSYAGQGYEQYF
>TRBV27|TRBJ1-1|NA|TRBD1
TGTGCCAGCAGTCCGACAGGGGCTTACCAAGCTTTCTTT
CASSPTGAYQAFF
>TRBV6-1|TRBJ2-7|NA|NA
TGTGCCAGCAGCCGGACCCAAAGGGACAACGAGCAGTACTTC
CASSRTQRDNEQYF
>TRBV14|TRBJ1-3|once|NA
TGTGCCAGCAGCCTCGGAAGGGGCAGAACGCCTGGAAACACCATATATTTT
CASSLGRGRTPGNTIYF
>TRBV28|TRBJ1-2|NA|TRBD1
TGTGCCAGCAGTTTACCCGTGGGACAGGGGAATGGCTACACCTTC
CASSLPVGQGNGYTF
>TRBV7-3|TRBJ1-4|NA|TRBD1
TGTGCCAGCAGCCCAACAGGGGGCCTCGGAAAACTGTTTTTT
CASSPTGGLGKLFF
>TRBV14|TRBJ1-4|NA|TRBD1
TGTGCCAGCAGCGAACCAACAGGGGGCCATGAAAAACTGTTTTTT
CASSEPTGGHEKLFF
>TRBV20-1|TRBJ2-7|NA|TRBD2
TGCAGTGTACTAGCGGACTACGAGCAGTACTTC
CSVLADYEQYF
>TRBV11-3|TRBJ2-7|NA|NA
TGTGCCAGCAGCCTACACAGGCTCTCCTACGAGCAGTACTTC
CASSLHRLSYEQYF
>TRBV29-1|TRBJ2-2|NA|TRBD2
TGCAGCGTATCCACACCCCGCGCGGGGGTGACCGGGGAGCTGTTTTTT
CSVSTPRAGVTGELFF
>TRBV5-4|TRBJ2-2|NA|NA
TGTGCCAGCAGCGTTGGACAGAAACTATCAACCGGGGAGCTGTTTTTT
CASSVGQKLSTGELFF